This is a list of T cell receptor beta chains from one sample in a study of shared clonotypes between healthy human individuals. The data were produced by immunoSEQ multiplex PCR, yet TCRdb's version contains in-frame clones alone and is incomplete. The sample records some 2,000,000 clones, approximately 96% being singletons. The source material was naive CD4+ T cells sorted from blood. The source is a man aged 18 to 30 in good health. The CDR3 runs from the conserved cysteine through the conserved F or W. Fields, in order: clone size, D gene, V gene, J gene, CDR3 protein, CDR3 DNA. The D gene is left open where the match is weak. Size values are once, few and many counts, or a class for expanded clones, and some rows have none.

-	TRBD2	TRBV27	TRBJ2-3	CASRAGGVSTDTQYF	TGTGCCAGTCGAGCGGGGGGGGTTAGCACAGATACGCAGTATTTT
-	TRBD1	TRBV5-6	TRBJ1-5	CASSLYRGLSNQPQHF	TGTGCCAGCAGCTTATACAGGGGGCTAAGCAATCAGCCCCAGCATTTT
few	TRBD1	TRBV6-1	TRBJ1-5	CASSVTGTGQPQHF	TGTGCCAGCAGTGTGACAGGGACGGGGCAGCCCCAGCATTTT
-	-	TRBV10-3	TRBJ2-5	CAISESGTSQETQYF	TGTGCCATCAGTGAGAGTGGGACATCCCAAGAGACCCAGTACTTC
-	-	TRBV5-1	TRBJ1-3	CASSLEGSGNTIYF	TGCGCCAGCAGCTTGGAAGGGTCCGGAAACACCATATATTTT
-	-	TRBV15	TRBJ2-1	CATSRDGDGYNEQFF	TGTGCCACCAGCAGAGATGGTGACGGTTACAATGAGCAGTTCTTC
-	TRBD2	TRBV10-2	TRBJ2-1	CASILSGGGNEQFF	TGCGCCAGCATTCTTAGCGGGGGGGGGAATGAGCAGTTCTTC
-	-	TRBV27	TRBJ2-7	CASSAQAGGWSYEQYF	TGTGCCAGCAGTGCCCAGGCCGGGGGTTGGTCCTACGAGCAGTACTTC
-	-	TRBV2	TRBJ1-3	CASSEGLIPGNTIYF	TGTGCCAGCAGTGAAGGATTGATTCCTGGAAACACCATATATTTT
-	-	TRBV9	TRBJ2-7	CASSTGSSYEQYF	TGTGCCAGCTCGACAGGAAGTTCCTACGAGCAGTACTTC
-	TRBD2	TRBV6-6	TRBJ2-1	CATRTSLPNEQFF	TGTGCCACCCGGACTAGCCTGCCCAATGAGCAGTTCTTC
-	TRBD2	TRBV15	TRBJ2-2	CATSSISGKADTGELFF	TGTGCCACCTCTTCGATTAGCGGGAAGGCGGACACCGGGGAGCTGTTTTTT
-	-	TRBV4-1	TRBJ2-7	CASSQDGRGPYEQYF	TGCGCCAGCAGCCAAGACGGCCGGGGTCCCTACGAGCAGTACTTC
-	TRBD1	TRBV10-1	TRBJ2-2	CASSPGTANTGELFF	TGCGCCAGCAGTCCCGGGACAGCAAACACCGGGGAGCTGTTTTTT
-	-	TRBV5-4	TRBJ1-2	CASSRGQTTNYGYTF	TGTGCCAGCAGCCGTGGACAGACTACTAACTATGGCTACACCTTC
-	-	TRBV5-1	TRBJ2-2	CASSFNGELFF	TGCGCCAGCAGCTTTAACGGGGAGCTGTTTTTT
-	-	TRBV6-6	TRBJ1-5	CASSSTGFNQPQHF	TGTGCCAGCAGTTCAACAGGGTTCAATCAGCCCCAGCATTTT
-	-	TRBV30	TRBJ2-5	CAWTPGPGTQYF	TGTGCCTGGACCCCGGGCCCCGGGACCCAGTACTTC
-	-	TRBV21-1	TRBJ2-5	CASSALTDRGGVETQYF	TGTGCCAGCAGCGCCCTTACCGACAGGGGAGGGGTAGAGACCCAGTACTTC
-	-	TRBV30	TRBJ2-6	CAWRVPQLSGANVLTF	TGTGCCTGGAGAGTCCCACAGCTTTCTGGGGCCAACGTCCTGACTTTC
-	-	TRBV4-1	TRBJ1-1	CASSQETENTEAFF	TGCGCCAGCAGCCAAGAAACAGAGAACACTGAAGCTTTCTTT
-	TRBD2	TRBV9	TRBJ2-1	CASSVGPAGGHNEQFF	TGTGCCAGCAGCGTGGGACCTGCGGGGGGTCACAATGAGCAGTTCTTC
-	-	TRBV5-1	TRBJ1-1	CASSLVVGTEAFF	TGCGCCAGCAGCTTGGTAGTGGGTACTGAAGCTTTCTTT
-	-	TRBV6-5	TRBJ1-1	CASKGGPEAFF	TGTGCCAGCAAGGGTGGGCCTGAAGCTTTCTTT
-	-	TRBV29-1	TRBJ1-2	CSAYTGSYGYTF	TGCAGCGCCTACACAGGGTCCTATGGCTACACCTTC
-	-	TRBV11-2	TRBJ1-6	CASSSHYRDGGNSPLHF	TGTGCCAGCAGCTCGCATTACAGGGATGGGGGGAATTCACCCCTCCACTTT
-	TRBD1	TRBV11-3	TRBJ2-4	CASSLGTGGTAKNIQYF	TGTGCCAGCAGCTTAGGGACAGGGGGTACAGCCAAAAACATTCAGTACTTC
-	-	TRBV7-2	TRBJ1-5	CASSLGQGSNQPQHF	TGTGCCAGCAGCTTAGGTCAGGGTAGCAATCAGCCCCAGCATTTT
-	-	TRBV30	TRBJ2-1	CAWSSQGPRNEQFF	TGTGCCTGGAGTAGCCAGGGGCCGAGGAATGAGCAGTTCTTC
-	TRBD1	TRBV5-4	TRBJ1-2	CASSGGQGGLGFDGYTF	TGTGCCAGCAGCGGGGGACAGGGGGGTTTGGGTTTCGATGGCTACACCTTC
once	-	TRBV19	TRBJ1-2	CASSIEGTENYGYTF	TGTGCCAGTAGTATTGAGGGTACAGAGAACTATGGCTACACCTTC
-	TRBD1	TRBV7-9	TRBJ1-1	CASSSGQGETEAFF	TGTGCCAGCAGCTCGGGACAGGGAGAGACTGAAGCTTTCTTT
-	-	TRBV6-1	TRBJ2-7	CASSERYQGSYEQYF	TGTGCCAGCAGTGAACGTTATCAGGGATCCTACGAGCAGTACTTC
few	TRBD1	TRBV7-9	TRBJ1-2	CASSNRQGAGGYTF	TGTGCCAGCAGCAATAGACAGGGGGCAGGAGGCTACACCTTC
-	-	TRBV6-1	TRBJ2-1	CASSVTNEQFF	TGTGCCAGCAGCGTTACCAATGAGCAGTTCTTC
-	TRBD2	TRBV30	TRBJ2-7	CAWSVQSSGSSHEQYF	TGTGCCTGGAGTGTACAATCTAGCGGGAGTTCCCACGAGCAGTACTTC